Sequencing of this T cell receptor (beta chain) was carried out in a study of T cell responses to AZD1222 COVID-19 vaccine. Using immunoSEQ multiplex PCR, the repertoire was profiled, and TCRdb retains in-frame clones only, with some absent. The table lists about 160,000 clones, around 90% of them singletons. From germline, CDR1 is GTSNPN and CDR2 SVGIG (reference sequence). V gave up 0 bases and J gave up 1 base, with 11 bases separating them. The CDR3 extends over 15 amino acids. The sample consisted of peripheral blood, taken 28 days after the second AZD1222 dose. The receptor's source is an adult who received the AZD1222 COVID-19 vaccine. V usage is TRBV30 and J usage is TRBJ2-3; D possibly corresponds to TRBD1 (5 bases). CDR3 region: CAWSVGGARTDTQYF. In DNA, the CDR3 is TGTGCCTGGAGTGTGGGTGGGGCTCGCACAGATACGCAGTATTTT.